This T cell receptor beta chain was found in a study of early T cells in non-severe SARS-CoV-2 infection. Researchers tagged individual cDNA molecules with unique molecular identifiers. A single record per CDR3 protein comes from TCRdb applying MiXCR to the 5' RACE reads. The data hold approximately 69,000 distinct CDR3 sequences, with 12% observed a single time. Germline V gene lookup returns CDR1 SGHRS and CDR2 YFSETQ. The CDR3 is 14 amino acids. Trimming stripped 0 bases from V and 6 bases from J, with 11 bases between. The receptor was isolated from an adult who was a healthcare worker with PCR-confirmed SARS-CoV-2 infection or an uninfected control (not recorded which). The input for sequencing was whole blood, taken at baseline. The V call is TRBV5-1, the J call TRBJ2-3; D gene unclear. For the CDR3, the DNA is TGCGCCAGCAGCTTGGCCCTCTCTCTCGATACGCAGTATTTT. It specifies CASSLALSLDTQYF.